This TCR beta chain was sequenced in a study of glioma-infiltrating T cells after dendritic cell vaccination. About the study: Monocyte-derived dendritic cells, cultured 6 to 7 days with IL-4 and GM-CSF, were pulsed with autologous tumor lysate.

No glioblastoma patient carried an isocitrate dehydrogenase mutation. The CDR3 contains 18 residues. Trimming removed 3 bases from V and 6 bases from J; junction bases left unmatched: 16. Germline lookup yields CDR1 LNHDA and CDR2 SQIVND (reference sequence). Points from the study as a whole: Complete blood and tumor specimen sets were limited to few patients.

Regarding this clone: The antigen remains undetermined.

Assay used: immunoSEQ multiplex PCR; TCRdb lists only in-frame clones, some missing. The sample holds about 92,000 clones; just over 85% are singletons and the top ten take 15% to 18%. The sample consisted of blood, taken before dendritic cell vaccination. The rearrangement uses TRBV19 and TRBJ2-3; TRBD2 matches 9 bases. The TCR was taken from a human donor with glioblastoma. The CDR3 protein is CASSIIFGTSPSWDTQYF. The CDR3 DNA sequence: TGTGCCAGTAGTATTATTTTTGGGACTAGCCCCTCATGGGATACGCAGTATTTT. Together with reference TRBV19 and TRBJ2-3, the CDR3 gives the full variable domain: DGGITQSPKYLFRKEGQNVTLSCEQNLNHDAMYWYRQDPGQGLRLIYYSQIVNDFQKGDIAEGYSVSREKKESFPLTVTSAQKNPTAFYLCASSIIFGTSPSWDTQYFGPGTRLTVL.